This entry describes one T cell receptor (beta chain). The CDR3 runs 16 residues. Germline V gene lookup returns CDR1 SGHTA and CDR2 FQGNSA. The V gene end was trimmed by 2 bases and the J gene end by 5 bases; junction bases not matched to a gene: 11. The protocol was immunoSEQ multiplex PCR, while the TCRdb copy is restricted to in-frame clones and leaves out a portion. The sample lists 55,000 to 85,000 clones, around 92% occurring once. This record belongs to a study of T cell changes during pregnancy in multiple sclerosis. The sequencing used peripheral blood, collected after pregnancy. The rearrangement joins TRBV7-2 to TRBJ2-7, with 8 bases aligning to TRBD2. The receptor comes from a female donor with multiple sclerosis, enrolled in a pregnancy study. DNA for the CDR3: TGTGCCAGCAGCTTATCCTTGGCTAGCGGGTTCGACGAGCAGTACTTC. Its protein product is CASSLSLASGFDEQYF.